This TCR beta chain was identified during a study of cytomegalovirus exposure and HLA in healthy donors. In regard to this clone: Its specificity is unknown.

This CDR3 region has 14 residues. Germline lookup yields CDR1 SGHTA and CDR2 FQGTGA. Trimming took 5 bases from V and 1 from J, leaving 8 bases between them. Regarding the study as a whole: According to a subsequent analysis, TCR clusters identified in the first cohort showed a tendency to co-occur across the approximately 120 validation repertoires.

Data came from immunoSEQ multiplex PCR; TCRdb stores just in-frame clones and leaves some out. The table lists some 330,000 clones, just over 85% of them singletons, with over 0.8% in the top ten. While the first cohort had 600 to 800 subjects, the donors belonged to the separate validation cohort of 100 to 150 subjects. The sequence came from a woman in her late teens or twenties in good health and CMV-seronegative. The J gene is TRBJ2-2, the V gene TRBV7-3; D is uncertain. Sequencing input: PBMCs. DNA for the CDR3: TGTGCCAGCAGCAGCGAGTTGAACACCGGGGAGCTGTTTTTT. Its protein product is CASSSELNTGELFF. Supplemented by reference TRBV7-3 and TRBJ2-2, the full variable domain reads GAGVSQTPSNKVTEKGKYVELRCDPISGHTALYWYRQSLGQGPEFLIYFQGTGAADDSGLPNDRFFAVRPEGSVSTLKIQRTERGDSAVYLCASSSELNTGELFFGEGSRLTVL.